The present T cell receptor beta chain was sequenced within a study of spatial heterogeneity in lung cancer. The time point: sample taken at primary tumor resection. Germline loops: CDR1 SEHNR, CDR2 FQNEAQ (reference sequence). V lost 6 bases, J lost 3 bases, and 16 bases lay in between. The CDR3 has 15 residues. TCRdb independently ran MiXCR on the 5' RACE reads; one entry per CDR3 protein. The sample consists of 16,000 or so distinct CDR3 sequences, around 3.3% of them appearing once. This clonotype was observed at least ten times. The library was designed around alpha chains, so this beta chain is a stray read whose abundance carries little weight.

Specimen: normal lung tissue next to the tumor, collected at surgery. The V and J genes are TRBV7-9 and TRBJ2-3; TRBD1 is a possible D gene (6 bases). The sequence was collected from a male donor with early-stage non-small cell lung cancer. The CDR3 nucleotides read TGTGCCAGCAGTCCCAACGAACAGGGAACAGATACGCAGTATTTT. Translated, it gives CASSPNEQGTDTQYF.